The rows below give T cell receptor beta chains drawn from one sample of a study of control samples from healthy donors and cancer patients. Profiled with immunoSEQ multiplex PCR; TCRdb holds only in-frame clones, not every one. The table shows some 120,000 clones, with 80% to 90% occurring only once. The sequenced sample consisted of blood. The receptors derive from a man in his fifties or sixties in good health. The conserved cysteine and the conserved F or W are not part of the CDR3 here.

V: TRBV28; length: 12; CDR3: ASREGRFNSPLH
V: TRBV5-1; length: 12; CDR3: ASSFSGRRETQY
V: TRBV3-1/TRBV3-2; length: 12; CDR3: ASSQLNRGNEQF
V: TRBV27; length: 13; CDR3: ASSLNEGRGYGYT
V: TRBV13; length: 12; CDR3: ASSLRGKNYGYT
V: TRBV30; length: 10; CDR3: AWRDTGYEQY
V: TRBV6-1; length: 15; CDR3: ASSEASTGVYNSPLH
V: TRBV6-6; length: 12; CDR3: ASSLAGVGNEQF
V: TRBV6-8; length: 8; CDR3: ASRNEPQH
V: TRBV4-1; length: 16; CDR3: ASSQDTLGGTYGNTIY
V: TRBV29-1; length: 11; CDR3: SAQVGGLDGYT